This TCR beta chain is from a study of cytomegalovirus exposure and HLA in healthy donors. The study, taken as a whole, reports: A missense DCLRE1C variant was associated with V- and J-gene trimming of TCR beta chains in a later analysis, and an independent cohort replicated the association.

This clone was picked up a small number of times. Its antigen remains unknown. Amplification used 60 Vbeta primers and 13 Jbeta primers. TCRdb's copy holds only in-frame clones and misses some; the assay was immunoSEQ multiplex PCR. Seen here are 100,000 to 150,000 clones, roughly 75% observed once, and the top ten hold roughly 3%. The source of this sequence is a woman in her fifties or sixties in good health and CMV-seronegative. The sequencing sample was made of PBMCs.

In nucleotides, the CDR3 is TGTGCCTGGAATCCTAGGGGTCGCACTGAAGCTTTCTTT. It specifies CAWNPRGRTEAFF. The genes are TRBV30 and TRBJ1-1; a possible D gene is TRBD1 (5 bases). CDR3 length: 13 residues. The germline V gene encodes CDR1 GTSNPN and CDR2 SVGIG (reference sequence). V lost 4 bases, J lost 4 bases, and 13 bases lay in between. Full variable domain (remainder filled in from reference TRBV30 and TRBJ1-1): SQTIHQWPATLVQPVGSPLSLECTVEGTSNPNLYWYRQAAGRGLQLLFYSVGIGQISSEVPQNLSASRPQDRQFILSSKKLLLSDSGFYLCAWNPRGRTEAFFGQGTRLTVV.